The 4 T cell receptor beta chains presented below share a single source sample, sequenced in a study of blood T cell repertoires in COVID-19. The repertoire was sequenced with immunoSEQ multiplex PCR; TCRdb's copy has only in-frame clones and lacks some. The table shows under 85,000 clones, with roughly 81% occurring only once. The sequencing input was peripheral blood. Receptor source: a man aged 80 or over with acute or convalescent COVID-19.

J is TRBJ2-3 and V is TRBV10-3, with D possibly TRBD1 on 5 matching bases. CDR1 and CDR2 from the germline V gene are ENHRY and SYGVKD. This CDR3 contains 15 residues. Trimming took off 8 bases at V and 0 bases at J, with 15 bases between the two ends. In DNA form, the CDR3 reads TGTGCCATCCACAGCGCCAGGGCTAGCACAGATACGCAGTATTTT. Protein sequence: CAIHSARASTDTQYF.

The gene calls are TRBV2 and TRBJ1-1; the D gene is possibly TRBD1 (5 bases). CDR3 length: 13 amino acids. Germline-derived CDR1 and CDR2 are SNHLY and FYNNEI. Trimming cost V 7 bases and J 6 bases, with 15 bases left between them. CDR3 sequence (DNA): TGTGCCAGCATCCTTGGGACGGGGGCTGAAGCTTTCTTT. Amino acids: CASILGTGAEAFF.

This chain joins TRBV9 and TRBJ2-1; 9 bases align to TRBD2. This CDR3 contains 15 residues. CDR1 and CDR2 from the germline V gene are SGDLS and YYNGEE. V was clipped by 0 bases and J by 8 bases; unmatched bases: 6. CDR3 region: CASSVGGLARDEQFF. The CDR3, as DNA: TGTGCCAGCAGCGTAGGTGGACTAGCGAGGGATGAGCAGTTCTTC.

This sequence joins TRBV24-1 and TRBJ1-2; the match to TRBD1 covers 11 bases. CDR1 and CDR2 (germline): KGHDR, SFDVKD. The CDR3 is 16 amino acids. Trimming cost V 3 bases and J 8 bases; bases outside gene matches: 10. The CDR3 region has the DNA TGTGCCACCAGTGATCCCGGGACAGGGGGAACGATGGGCTACACCTTC. Protein sequence: CATSDPGTGGTMGYTF.